This is a list of T cell receptor beta chains from one sample in a study of blood T cell repertoires in COVID-19. Libraries were prepared by immunoSEQ multiplex PCR; TCRdb keeps only in-frame clonotypes and omits some of them. The sample lists approximately 100,000 clones, 80% to 85% occurring once. Sequencing input: peripheral blood. The receptor set was obtained from a man between 60 and 75 years old with acute or convalescent COVID-19. Both conserved end residues are part of each CDR3. A D gene is named only where the DNA matches it firmly. The size field is filled for only some rows; it gives once, few, many or a size class.

cdr3_nt,cdr3_aa,d_call,clone_size,v_call,j_call
TGTGCCAGTAGGACAGGTGGAATGGAGACCCAGTACTTC,CASRTGGMETQYF,NA,once,TRBV19,TRBJ2-5
TGTGCCAGCAGCTTCGCCAGGGTGGGAACTGAAGCTTTCTTT,CASSFARVGTEAFF,NA,NA,TRBV5-6,TRBJ1-1
TGCGCCAGCAGTGAGTCGATGGGAGAAATTAGAGAGACCCAGTACTTC,CASSESMGEIRETQYF,NA,NA,TRBV10-2,TRBJ2-5
TGTGCCAGCAGTTCCTTACTATCCCGGGATACCCAGTACTTC,CASSSLLSRDTQYF,NA,NA,TRBV7-2,TRBJ2-5
TGTGCCAGCAGCCTCCGGGACACAGGGAACACCATATATTTT,CASSLRDTGNTIYF,NA,NA,TRBV9,TRBJ1-3
TGTGCCAGCAGCGGATGGGGACAGGGGTATAGCAATCAGCCCCAGCATTTT,CASSGWGQGYSNQPQHF,TRBD1,many,TRBV6-2/TRBV6-3,TRBJ1-5
TGTGCCACCAGTGATCCACAGGGGGTCCACGAGCAGTACTTC,CATSDPQGVHEQYF,TRBD1,NA,TRBV24-1,TRBJ2-7
TGTGCCAGCAGCCTGGCAGGGGGAAATACTGAAGCTTTCTTT,CASSLAGGNTEAFF,TRBD1,NA,TRBV7-8,TRBJ1-1
TGTGCCAGCAGAAACCTCAGGGAGGGCTATGGCTACACCTTC,CASRNLREGYGYTF,NA,NA,TRBV6-5,TRBJ1-2
TGTGCCAGCAGGCCCACGGGGGGGATGAACACTGAAGCTTTCTTT,CASRPTGGMNTEAFF,NA,NA,TRBV7-6,TRBJ1-1
TGTGCCAGCAGTTACCCCCGGGGGTTTGGCTACACCTTC,CASSYPRGFGYTF,NA,NA,TRBV6-5,TRBJ1-2
TGTGCCAGCAGCTGGAAAGGGGGGGTCCGCACAGATACGCAGTATTTT,CASSWKGGVRTDTQYF,NA,NA,TRBV5-6,TRBJ2-3
TGTGCCAGCAGCTCCGGGATGTCAAATTCACCCCTCCACTTT,CASSSGMSNSPLHF,NA,NA,TRBV7-2,TRBJ1-6
TGTGCCATCAGTGAGTCCCAGGGGGGAAGAGAGACCCAGTACTTC,CAISESQGGRETQYF,NA,NA,TRBV10-3,TRBJ2-5
TGTGCCAGCAAGGACCTAGCGGCAAGCCAAGAGACCCAGTACTTC,CASKDLAASQETQYF,TRBD2,NA,TRBV2,TRBJ2-5
TGTGCCAGCAGCTCCCAGGGGGGAATGAACACTGAAGCTTTCTTT,CASSSQGGMNTEAFF,TRBD1,once,TRBV7-3,TRBJ1-1